A selection of T cell receptor beta chains follows, all from one sample in a study of CD8+CD57+ T cells in acquired aplastic anemia. MiXCR was run by TCRdb on the reads, yielding one entry per CDR3 protein. The sample yields hundreds of thousands of distinct CDR3 sequences, more than 25% seen once. The sample taken for sequencing was sorted CD4+, CD8+, or CD8+CD57+ T cells (not recorded which) from PBMCs. These receptors were taken from a human donor with aplastic anemia. Each CDR3 is given with its conserved first and last residue. The D gene is left open where the match is weak. Clone size, where shown, is once, few, many, or a class for clones that have expanded.

clone size	D gene	V gene	J gene	CDR3 DNA	CDR3 protein
-	TRBD1	TRBV11-1	TRBJ1-6	TGTGCCAGCAGCCAATTGACAGGGATTTCCTATAATTCACCCCTCCACTTT	CASSQLTGISYNSPLHF
many	-	TRBV20-1	TRBJ1-2	TGCAGTGCTAACAGGGATGATGGCTACACCTTC	CSANRDDGYTF
-	-	TRBV20-1	TRBJ2-3	TGCAGTTCATTCGGGTCTTTACGCACAGATACGCAGTATTTT	CSSFGSLRTDTQYF
many	-	TRBV15	TRBJ1-1	TGTGCCACCAGCGGGGGGGGAGCATTGAACACTGAAGCTTTCTTT	CATSGGGALNTEAFF
-	-	TRBV2	TRBJ1-2	TGTGCCAGCAGTGATGGGATAGAGTATGGCTACACCTTC	CASSDGIEYGYTF
-	TRBD1	TRBV20-1	TRBJ2-1	TGCAGTGCCCCCGACAGGGGGAACCATGAGCAGTTCTTC	CSAPDRGNHEQFF
few	-	TRBV27	TRBJ1-2	TGTGCCAGCAGCCCCTCAGTCATAAACTATGGCTACACCTTC	CASSPSVINYGYTF
few	TRBD1	TRBV5-1	TRBJ2-7	TGCGCCAGCAGCTTGTCAGTCGGGACAGGGCTCTCCGAGCAGTACTTC	CASSLSVGTGLSEQYF
once	-	TRBV6-2/TRBV6-3	TRBJ1-3	TGTGCCAGCAGTTACGAGAGGGTTGGAAACACCATATATTTT	CASSYERVGNTIYF
-	TRBD2	TRBV10-1	TRBJ2-1	TGCGCCAGCAGTGAGCCGGGACTAGCGGGAGGAGGGACCTACAATGAGCAGTTCTTC	CASSEPGLAGGGTYNEQFF
-	TRBD1	TRBV10-3	TRBJ2-7	TGTGCCAGCAACCAGGGACAGGGGGCCGAGCAGTACTTC	CASNQGQGAEQYF
-	TRBD1	TRBV29-1	TRBJ2-7	TGCAGCGTTGATAAGGGGGCGCTGGGGTCCGGCGGGCAGTACTTC	CSVDKGALGSGGQYF
-	-	TRBV2	TRBJ1-1	TGTGCCAGCAGTGCCCGGGCAGGGAACACTGAAGCTTTCTTT	CASSARAGNTEAFF
few	-	TRBV9	TRBJ1-2	TGTGCCAGCAGCCAAGAGGGGTCAGCCGGCTACACCTTC	CASSQEGSAGYTF
-	-	TRBV9	TRBJ2-2	TGTGCCAGCAGCGTAACTCTTCTTCCGAACACCGGGGAGCTGTTTTTT	CASSVTLLPNTGELFF
-	TRBD2	TRBV2	TRBJ2-3	TGTGCCAGCAGTGAAGGGAGCGGGGGGGGCACAGATACGCAGTATTTT	CASSEGSGGGTDTQYF
-	TRBD2	TRBV19	TRBJ2-7	TGTGCCAGTAGACATGGGGGGGGTAACTACGAGCAGTACTTC	CASRHGGGNYEQYF